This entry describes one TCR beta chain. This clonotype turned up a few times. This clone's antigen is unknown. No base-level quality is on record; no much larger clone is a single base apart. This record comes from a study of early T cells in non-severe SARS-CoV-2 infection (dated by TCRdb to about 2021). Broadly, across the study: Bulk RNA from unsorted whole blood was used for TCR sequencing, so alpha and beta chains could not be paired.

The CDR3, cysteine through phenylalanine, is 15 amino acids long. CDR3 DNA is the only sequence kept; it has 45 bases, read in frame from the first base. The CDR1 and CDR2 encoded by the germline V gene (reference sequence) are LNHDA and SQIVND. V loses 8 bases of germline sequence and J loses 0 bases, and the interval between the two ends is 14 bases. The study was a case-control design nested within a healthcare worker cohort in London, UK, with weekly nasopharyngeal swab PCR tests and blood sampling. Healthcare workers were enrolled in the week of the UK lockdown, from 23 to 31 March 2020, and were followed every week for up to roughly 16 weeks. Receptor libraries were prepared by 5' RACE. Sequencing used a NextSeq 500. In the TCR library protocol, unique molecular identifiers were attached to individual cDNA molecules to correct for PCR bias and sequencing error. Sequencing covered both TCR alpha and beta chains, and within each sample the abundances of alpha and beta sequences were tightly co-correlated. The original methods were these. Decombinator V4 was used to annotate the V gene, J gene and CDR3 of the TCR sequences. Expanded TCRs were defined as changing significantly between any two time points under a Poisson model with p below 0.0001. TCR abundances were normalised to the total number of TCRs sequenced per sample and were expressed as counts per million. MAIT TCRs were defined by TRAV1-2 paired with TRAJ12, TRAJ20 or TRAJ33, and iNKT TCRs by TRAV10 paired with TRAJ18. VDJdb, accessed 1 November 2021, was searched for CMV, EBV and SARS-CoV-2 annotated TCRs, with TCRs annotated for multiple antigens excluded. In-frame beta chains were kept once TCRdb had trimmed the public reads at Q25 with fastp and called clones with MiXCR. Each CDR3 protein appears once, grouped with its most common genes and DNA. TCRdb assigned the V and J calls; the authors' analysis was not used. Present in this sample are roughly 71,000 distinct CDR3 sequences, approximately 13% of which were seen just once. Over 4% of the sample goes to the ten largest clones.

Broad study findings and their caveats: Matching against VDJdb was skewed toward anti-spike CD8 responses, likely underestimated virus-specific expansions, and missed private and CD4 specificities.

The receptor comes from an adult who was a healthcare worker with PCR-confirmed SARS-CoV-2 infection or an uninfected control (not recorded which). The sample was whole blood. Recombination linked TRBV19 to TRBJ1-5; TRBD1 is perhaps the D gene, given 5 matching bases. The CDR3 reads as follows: CASGAVHNSNQPQHF. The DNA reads TGTGCCAGTGGGGCGGTGCACAATAGCAATCAGCCCCAGCATTTT.